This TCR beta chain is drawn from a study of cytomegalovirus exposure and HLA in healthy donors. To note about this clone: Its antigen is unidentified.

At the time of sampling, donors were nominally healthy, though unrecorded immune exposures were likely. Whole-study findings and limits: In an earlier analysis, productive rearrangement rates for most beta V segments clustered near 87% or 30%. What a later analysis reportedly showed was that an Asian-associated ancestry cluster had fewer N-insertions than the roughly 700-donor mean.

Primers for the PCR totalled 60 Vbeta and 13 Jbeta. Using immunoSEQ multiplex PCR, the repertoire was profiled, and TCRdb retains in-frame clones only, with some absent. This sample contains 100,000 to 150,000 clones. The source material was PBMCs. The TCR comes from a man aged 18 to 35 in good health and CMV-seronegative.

The CDR3 here is CASSLVARAADTEAFF. The CDR3 DNA reads as TGTGCCAGCAGTTTAGTGGCCAGGGCGGCGGACACTGAAGCTTTCTTT. The chain joins TRBV28 to TRBJ1-1, with D tentatively TRBD1 (5 bases). Germline V gene lookup returns CDR1 MDHEN and CDR2 SYDVKM. The length of the CDR3 is 16 residues. Trimming stripped 2 bases from V and 3 bases from J, with 16 bases between.